These 13 T cell receptor beta chains were sequenced from one sample in a study of radiotherapy plus CTLA-4 blockade in lung cancer. Profiling relied on immunoSEQ multiplex PCR, and the TCRdb table lists in-frame clones only, not all of them. The table records tens of thousands of clones, approximately 79% of them present only once. The specimen was peripheral blood, collected from a patient treated with radiotherapy plus ipilimumab. These receptor sequences come from a human donor with non-small cell lung cancer that progressed on radiotherapy plus ipilimumab.

V usage is TRBV7-8 and J usage is TRBJ2-5; D gene unclear. Germline CDR1 is SGHVS and CDR2 is FQNEAQ. V was clipped by 5 bases and J by 4 bases, with 17 bases between them. The length of the CDR3 is 15 residues. The CDR3 loop is CASSPLIARPETQYF. The CDR3 region has the DNA TGTGCCAGCAGCCCCTTAATTGCCAGGCCAGAGACCCAGTACTTC.

The chain links TRBV7-9 to TRBJ1-5; the D is unclear. CDR1 is SEHNR and CDR2 is FQNEAQ in the germline V gene (reference sequence). This CDR3 is 12 amino acids long. The germline V and J ends were trimmed by 4 bases and 4 bases, with 5 bases remaining between them. As DNA, the CDR3 is TGTGCCAGCAGCTCACTAAATCAGCCCCAGCATTTT. Translation: CASSSLNQPQHF.

The CDR3 DNA follows: TGTGCCAGCAGTGACGGGACAACGGGCTACACCTTC. This translates into CASSDGTTGYTF. The chain has TRBV6-1 and TRBJ1-2; tentative D call: TRBD1 (6 bases). CDR3 length: 12 residues. Per germline, CDR1 MNHNS and CDR2 SASEGT. The V and J ends lost 3 bases and 8 bases respectively, with 10 bases between them.

This clone has a single count. The same CDR3 is also encoded by other DNA sequences in this sample. The V and J genes are TRBV7-3 and TRBJ2-2; D unresolved. V was cut by 5 bases and J by 5 bases, with 9 bases left in between. The V gene's germline CDR1 is SGHTA and CDR2 FQGTGA. This CDR3 has 13 amino acids. This CDR3 reads CASSLIGTGELFF. The CDR3 DNA reads TGTGCCAGCAGCCTGATTGGAACCGGGGAGCTGTTTTTT.

This clone has only one observation. The rearrangement uses TRBV5-6 and TRBJ2-3; tentatively, D is TRBD1 or TRBD2 (5 bases each). Looked up from germline, CDR1 is SGHDT and CDR2 is YYEEEE. The CDR3 length is 14 residues. Trimming left V 5 bases short and J 6 bases short, with 16 bases between. CDR3 sequence reads: CASRGDSGIDTQYF. Written as DNA, the CDR3 is TGTGCCAGCAGGGGGGATTCGGGGATCGATACGCAGTATTTT.

The sample holds many counts of this clone. The chain combines TRBV18 with TRBJ2-1; D ambiguous. This CDR3 comprises 12 residues. Germline V gives CDR1 KGHSH, CDR2 LQKENI. V lost 3 bases and J lost 5, with 5 bases in between. The CDR3 coding sequence is TGTGCCAGCTCACCCCAAAACAATGAGCAGTTCTTC. Translating gives CASSPQNNEQFF.

The CDR3 loop is CASSLDGPSGNTIYF. Here the CDR3 DNA reads TGTGCCAGCAGCTTAGACGGGCCCTCTGGAAACACCATATATTTT. V and J are TRBV11-3 and TRBJ1-3; D is uncertain. Germline V CDR1 and CDR2: SGHNT, YENEEA. This CDR3 is 15 amino acids long. V lost 0 bases and J 0 bases, leaving 6 bases between the germline ends.

This clone was observed once. J is TRBJ2-3 and V is TRBV7-8; D is possibly TRBD2 (6 bases). The germline V gene encodes CDR1 SGHVS and CDR2 FQNEAQ. The CDR3 totals 15 residues. V lost 6 bases and J 2 bases, leaving 15 bases between the germline ends. CDR3 sequence reads: CASREGSRPTDTQYF. For the CDR3, the DNA is TGTGCCAGCAGGGAGGGGTCCCGACCCACAGATACGCAGTATTTT.

The chain combines TRBV2 with TRBJ1-5, with D perhaps TRBD1 (6 bases). The CDR3 consists of 15 residues. V lost 2 bases to trimming and J lost 7 bases, with 15 bases between them. Germline V gene data show CDR1 as SNHLY and CDR2 as FYNNEI. For the CDR3, the DNA is TGTGCCAGCAGTGAATGGGGCAGGCAGGGGCAGCCCCAGCATTTT. Amino acids: CASSEWGRQGQPQHF.

The rearrangement joins TRBV7-2 to TRBJ1-6; TRBD1 agrees at 8 bases. The CDR3 runs 16 residues. V lost 4 bases, J lost 9 bases, and 11 bases stayed unmatched. CDR1 and CDR2 (germline): SGHTA, FQGNSA. DNA for the CDR3: TGTGCCAGCAGCTCGGCCCAGGGGGCGCGTGGTTCACCCCTCCACTTT. Protein: CASSSAQGARGSPLHF.

The genes are TRBV6-1 and TRBJ1-2; 10 bases map to TRBD1. This CDR3 has 14 residues. The trim removed 6 bases at V and 1 base at J, leaving 2 bases unmatched. Germline assignment: CDR1 MNHNS and CDR2 SASEGT. The CDR3 reads CASRRTGGNYGYTF. CDR3 DNA sequence: TGTGCCAGCAGACGGACAGGGGGTAACTATGGCTACACCTTC.

The chain combines TRBV5-1 with TRBJ2-3; D gene unclear. V lost 0 bases and J 4 bases, leaving 12 bases between the germline ends. The CDR3 covers 15 residues. CDR1 and CDR2 (germline): SGHRS, YFSETQ. CDR3 sequence: CASSLGQAVADTQYF. The CDR3 nucleotides are TGCGCCAGCAGCTTGGGGCAGGCGGTCGCAGATACGCAGTATTTT.

The chain uses TRBV27 and TRBJ2-1; 8 bases map to TRBD2. This CDR3 is built from 12 residues. The ends lost 11 bases at V and 2 bases at J; junction bases unmatched: 2. In germline, CDR1 is MNHEY, CDR2 SMNVEV (reference sequence). This CDR3 is CAGLAPYNEQFF. As DNA, the CDR3 is TGTGCCGGACTAGCCCCCTACAATGAGCAGTTCTTC.